A single sample gave rise to the 13 T cell receptor beta chains below, sequenced in a study of beta chain features in type 1 diabetes. Findings of the study overall: All four CD4+ subsets from Type 1 diabetes patients carried moderately but significantly shorter TCRB CDR3s.

Sequenced material consisted of expressed TCRB transcripts (all of the isolated RNA was reverse transcribed). TCRdb keeps only in-frame clones here, not all; method: immunoSEQ multiplex PCR. This repertoire shows over 150,000 clones, under 13% found once; its top ten account for around 0.48%. No antigen has been identified for these receptors. Sequenced sample: central memory CD4+ T cells from blood. The receptors were sampled from a man aged 25 to 45 with type 1 diabetes.

This clone occurred a few times. The rearrangement joins TRBV28 to TRBJ2-3; 8 bases fit TRBD2. Germline CDR1 is MDHEN and CDR2 is SYDVKM. There are 14 residues in the CDR3. The CDR3 nucleotides read TGTGCTACCAAACCGGGGGGGGGCACAGATACGCAGTATTTT. Its protein product is CATKPGGGTDTQYF.

The chain has TRBV28 and TRBJ2-7, with no clear D. Between the trimmed V and J ends, which lost 2 bases and 2 bases, there was a span of 7 bases. This CDR3 has 13 residues. Germline values: CDR1 MDHEN, CDR2 SYDVKM. The CDR3 region is CASSLEGAYEQYF. The CDR3 DNA reads TGTGCCAGCAGTTTAGAAGGAGCCTACGAGCAGTACTTC.

This clone was seen a handful of times. The CDR3 here is CASSGQGWSKTQYF. CDR3 in DNA: TGTGCCAGCAGTGGACAGGGGTGGTCGAAGACCCAGTACTTC. The rearrangement links TRBV2 to TRBJ2-5; 8 nucleotides line up with TRBD1. With 4 bases clipped from V and 6 bases from J, the junction kept 7 bases outside the gene matches. Per the germline V gene, CDR1 is SNHLY and CDR2 is FYNNEI. This CDR3 has 14 residues.

The chain employs TRBV7-9 and TRBJ2-2, with D unclear. The V end was cut by 3 bases, the J end by 6 bases, with 14 bases between. CDR1 is SEHNR, CDR2 FQNEAQ, per germline (reference sequence). CDR3 length equals 15 residues. The CDR3 spells CASSLGSHEAGELFF. As DNA, the CDR3 is TGTGCCAGCAGCTTGGGTAGCCATGAGGCCGGGGAGCTGTTTTTT. The full variable domain, with the rest looked up from reference TRBV7-9 and TRBJ2-2, is DTGVSQNPRHKITKRGQNVTFRCDPISEHNRLYWYRQTLGQGPEFLTYFQNEAQLEKSRLLSDRFSAERPKGSFSTLEIQRTEQGDSAMYLCASSLGSHEAGELFFGEGSRLTVL.

V gene TRBV11-2 combines with J gene TRBJ2-3, with D unclear. The CDR3 runs to 13 residues. V was clipped by 0 bases and J by 7 bases, with 8 bases between them. From germline, CDR1 is SGHAT and CDR2 FQNNGV. The CDR3 spells CASSLDIVNTQYF. The CDR3 coding sequence is TGTGCCAGCAGCTTAGATATTGTTAATACGCAGTATTTT.

The rearrangement uses TRBV7-2 and TRBJ1-2; no definite D call. The CDR3 contains 13 residues. V was clipped by 5 bases and J by 3 bases, with 10 bases between them. The germline V gene encodes CDR1 SGHTA and CDR2 FQGNSA. The CDR3 DNA sequence: TGTGCCAGCAGCGTAGGAGAGGACTATGGCTACACCTTC. Its protein is CASSVGEDYGYTF.

The chain employs TRBV20-1 and TRBJ2-7; D ambiguous. V lost 1 base and J 4 bases, leaving 2 bases between the germline ends. This CDR3 is 10 amino acids long. Germline assignment: CDR1 DFQATT and CDR2 SNEGSKA (reference sequence). The CDR3 loop reads CSARAYEQYF. The CDR3 region has the DNA TGCAGTGCTAGAGCTTACGAGCAGTACTTC.

J is TRBJ2-3 and V is TRBV25-1; unclear D gene. CDR1 is MGHDK and CDR2 is SYGVNS in the germline V gene. This CDR3 is built from 13 residues. V was clipped by 4 bases and J by 13 bases, with 18 bases between them. DNA of the CDR3: TGTGCCAGCAGTGCCCGAAGTCGCCCTAATAAGTATTTT. This translates into CASSARSRPNKYF.

This clone was recorded a few times. The J gene is TRBJ2-3, the V gene TRBV29-1, with 7 positions matching TRBD1. Germline loops: CDR1 SQVTM, CDR2 ANQGSEA. Trimming took 8 bases from V and 10 from J; bases not matched to a gene: 15. CDR3 length equals 13 residues. The CDR3 bases are TGCAGCCTCCGGGACAGCCCCAATGGGGCGCAGTATTTT. Encoded protein: CSLRDSPNGAQYF.

This sequence joins TRBV18 and TRBJ1-1, with D uncertain. The CDR3 runs 13 residues. Germline CDR1 KGHSH, CDR2 LQKENI. Trimming pared 5 bases from V and 5 bases from J, leaving 12 bases between. The CDR3 loop reads CASSETETTEAFF. The DNA for the CDR3 is TGTGCCAGCTCAGAGACGGAGACTACTGAAGCTTTCTTT.

This clone was found a few times. V is TRBV5-1 and J is TRBJ2-7, with D perhaps matching TRBD2 (7 bases). The length of the CDR3 is 15 residues. Germline V gene data show CDR1 as SGHRS and CDR2 as YFSETQ. The germline V and J ends were trimmed by 3 bases and 5 bases, with 18 bases remaining between them. Written as DNA, the CDR3 is TGCGCCAGCAGCTGGGGGGGGGCGACGGTCGACGAGCAGTACTTC. Its translation: CASSWGGATVDEQYF.

V gene TRBV11-2 combines with J gene TRBJ2-6; D might be TRBD2 (6 bases). Germline V gene sequence: CDR1 SGHAT, CDR2 FQNNGV. Trimming pared 5 bases from V and 2 bases from J, leaving 13 bases between. The CDR3 consists of 16 residues. In nucleotides, the CDR3 is TGTGCCAGCAGCCCCCGGGCGGGGACTGGGGCCAACGTCCTGACTTTC. Encoded protein: CASSPRAGTGANVLTF. The full variable domain, its missing parts supplied by reference TRBV11-2 and TRBJ2-6, is EAGVAQSPRYKIIEKRQSVAFWCNPISGHATLYWYQQILGQGPKLLIQFQNNGVVDDSQLPKDRFSAERLKGVDSTLKIQPAKLEDSAVYLCASSPRAGTGANVLTFGAGSRLTVL.

This clone turned up a few times. For the CDR3, the DNA is TGCGCCAGCAGCCAAGGGGTAGCGGGAGAATACGAGCAGTACTTC. Translation: CASSQGVAGEYEQYF. This rearrangement joins TRBV4-3 to TRBJ2-7; 9 bases align to TRBD2. Germline V gives CDR1 LGHNA, CDR2 YSLEER. The CDR3 loop spans 15 amino acids. With V trimmed by 1 base and J by 4 bases, 5 bases remained unmatched.